This passage covers 11 T cell receptor gamma chains from one sample sequenced in a study of gamma delta lymphoproliferative disorders and STAT genes. With CATT, TCRdb re-called clones from the multiplex PCR reads. The table shows a few thousand gamma-chain clones, with around 12% occurring only once. Genomic DNA from isolated PBMCs served as the sequencing template. What was sequenced was blood. These receptors all come from a human donor with gamma-delta T-cell large granular lymphocyte leukemia.

This clone was seen a few times. The protein given by TCRdb reflects a much larger clone and differs at residue 10 from this DNA's translation, likely from a read error; the protein shown is the DNA's translation. The chain carries TRGV11 and TRGJP1. TCRdb gives no J gene; it was assigned here by matching the DNA to germline. TRGV11 is an ORF for which the function is uncertain. The CDR3 length is 15 residues. Germline trimming cut 2 bases from V and 9 bases from J; bases unmatched to any gene: 9. The CDR3 DNA is TGTGCCTGCTGGATTAGGCCCGCTACTAGTTGGTTCAAGATATTT. Translation gives CACWIRPATSWFKIF.

As to this clone: No DNA is shown, since the ends of the CDR3 on it are uncertain; the CDR3 is the one TCRdb lists. Other DNA variants within this sample encode the same CDR3. The V gene is given as TRGV4, and no J gene call is available. The CDR3 extends over 18 residues, inclusive of both ends. Germline-derived CDR1 and CDR2 are EGSTGY and YDSYTSSV. CDR3 loop: CATTLLIIRNSLAVEQHF.

This clone was seen ten or more times. This CDR3 reads CATLTPPNYYKKLF. The DNA of the CDR3 is TGTGCCACCCTTACTCCGCCCAATTATTATAAGAAACTCTTT. The chain employs TRGV2 and TRGJ1 or TRGJ2. The J gene, absent from TCRdb, was called here by matching the DNA to germline. J was trimmed by 1 base and V by 9 bases; bases with no gene match: 12. Germline-derived CDR1 and CDR2 are EGSNGY and YDSYNSKV. The CDR3 sequence is 14 residues long.

This clone was counted ten times or more. The sample carries other DNA sequences with the same CDR3. This rearrangement joins TRGV9 to TRGJ1 or TRGJ2. The J gene, not given by TCRdb, was assigned here from a germline match of the nucleotide sequence. The J segment lost 0 bases and the V segment lost 3 bases, leaving 2 bases of the junction unmatched. There are 13 residues in the CDR3. Germline V gene lookup returns CDR1 GITISATS and CDR2 ISYDGTV (reference sequence). The CDR3 is CALWELNYYKKLF. The DNA of the CDR3 is TGTGCCTTGTGGGAGCTGAATTATTATAAGAAACTCTTT.

This clone has more than one count but fewer than ten. This may be a read error: a much more frequent sequence differs by one nucleotide. The rearrangement uses TRGV10 and TRGJP1. As TCRdb names no J gene, one was assigned here on the basis of a DNA match to germline. TRGV10 is known as an ORF, though its function is uncertain. The CDR3 has 24 residues. For the CDR3, the DNA is TGTGCTGCGTGGGATTATAAATTCATTGCCCTAAAATTCGATTCATATACCAATGGTTGGTTCAAGATATTT. Its protein is CAAWDYKFIALKFDSYTNGWFKIF.

This clone is classed as medium-sized. The CDR3 DNA sequence: TGTGCCTGCTGGATTAGACCCCCGATGAATTATTATAAGAAACTCTTT. Translating gives CACWIRPPMNYYKKLF. The V and J genes are TRGV11 and TRGJ1 or TRGJ2. Because TCRdb records no J gene, it was assigned here through a match of the DNA to germline. TRGV11 has ORF status, its function being uncertain. This CDR3 is built from 16 residues. The ends lost 4 bases at V and 0 bases at J; junction bases unmatched: 9.

This clone was picked up many times. This chain joins TRGV2 and TRGJP2. The J gene was not available in TCRdb and was assigned here by matching the DNA to germline segments. This CDR3 comprises 14 residues. In germline, CDR1 is EGSNGY, CDR2 YDSYNSKV. Germline trimming cut 4 bases from V and 10 bases from J; bases unmatched to any gene: 12. CDR3 sequence (DNA): TGTGCCACCTGGGAGCTAACGGGGGGTTGGATCAAGACGTTT. Translated, it gives CATWELTGGWIKTF.

Comments on this clone: A much larger clone lies a single base off, so this may be a read error. No DNA is shown, since the ends of the CDR3 on it are uncertain; the CDR3 is the one TCRdb lists. With the J gene uncalled, the V gene is TRGV11. TRGV11 falls under the ORF class, with uncertain function. The CDR3 extends over 20 residues, inclusive of both ends. The CDR3 reads CTTVPAGLGTAYTAGWFKIF.

This clone is labeled medium-sized. This rearrangement joins TRGV8 to TRGJP2. The J gene, absent from TCRdb, was called here by matching the DNA to germline. In germline, CDR1 is VENAVY, CDR2 YDSYNSRV. The trim removed 5 bases at V and 6 bases at J, leaving 3 bases unmatched. The CDR3 is 12 amino acids. CDR3 region: CATWGGDWIKTF. The CDR3 DNA is TGTGCCACCTGGGGTGGTGATTGGATCAAGACGTTT.

This clone was found many times. This may be a read error, as it is one base from a much larger clone. This chain connects TRGV10 to TRGJ1 or TRGJ2. No J gene was available from TCRdb, and it was assigned here by a germline match of the DNA. TRGV10 is an ORF, and what it does is uncertain. The CDR3 sequence is 11 residues long. CDR3 amino acids: CAAWDYNKKLF. Written as DNA, the CDR3 is TGTGCTGCGTGGGATTATAATAAGAAACTCTTT.

J is TRGJP2 and V is TRGV2. The J gene, absent from TCRdb, was called here by matching the DNA to germline. J lost 5 bases, V lost 10 bases, and 7 bases had no gene match. The germline V gene has CDR1 EGSNGY and CDR2 YDSYNSKV. CDR3 length: 12 residues. DNA of the CDR3: TGTGCCACAAAAGGGAGTGATTGGATCAAGACGTTT. Protein sequence: CATKGSDWIKTF.